This T cell receptor (beta chain) stems from a study of radiotherapy plus CTLA-4 blockade in lung cancer. Study-level background: Around 19% of enrolled patients responded objectively, and more than 25% had disease control. General study points: Per reports, early blood T cell clone dynamics, plus interferon-beta, forecast response most strongly. In blood, TCR clones derived from the tumor expanded after radiotherapy plus ipilimumab.

For this clone: The antigen is unknown.

Repertoires were generated with immunoSEQ multiplex PCR, while TCRdb's copy carries only in-frame clones and drops some. The sample consists of tens of thousands of clones, 80% to 90% of them appearing once. Focal radiation plus CTLA-4 blockade with ipilimumab was given to patients with chemo-refractory metastatic non-small-cell lung cancer. This material consisted of peripheral blood, taken from a patient treated with radiotherapy plus ipilimumab. The receptor was isolated from a human donor with non-small cell lung cancer whose response to radiotherapy plus ipilimumab could not be evaluated.

CDR3 coding DNA: TGTGCCAGCAGTTTATGGACCGGGGACTATGGCTACACCTTC. This sequence encodes CASSLWTGDYGYTF. The V call is TRBV28, the J call TRBJ1-2; D is unresolved. The CDR3 length is 14 residues. Germline CDR1 MDHEN, CDR2 SYDVKM. V shed 0 bases and J shed 3 bases, with 8 bases lying between them.